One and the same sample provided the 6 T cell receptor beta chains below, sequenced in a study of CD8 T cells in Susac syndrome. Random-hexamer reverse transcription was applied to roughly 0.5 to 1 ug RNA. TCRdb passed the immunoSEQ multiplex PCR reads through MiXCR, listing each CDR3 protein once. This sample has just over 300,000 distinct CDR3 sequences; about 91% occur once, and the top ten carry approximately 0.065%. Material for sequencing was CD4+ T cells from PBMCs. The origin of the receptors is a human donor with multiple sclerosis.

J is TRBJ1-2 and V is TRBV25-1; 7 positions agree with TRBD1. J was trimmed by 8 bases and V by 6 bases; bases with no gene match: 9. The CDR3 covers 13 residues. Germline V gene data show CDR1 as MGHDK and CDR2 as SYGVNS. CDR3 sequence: CASSPSTGRGYTF. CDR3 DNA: TGTGCCAGCAGCCCTTCGACAGGGCGAGGCTACACCTTC.

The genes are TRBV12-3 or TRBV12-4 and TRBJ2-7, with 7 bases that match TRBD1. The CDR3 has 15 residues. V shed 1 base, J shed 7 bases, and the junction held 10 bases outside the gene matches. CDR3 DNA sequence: TGTGCCAGCAGTTTAGGTATAGGGGGCTTAGGTGAGCAGTACTTC. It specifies CASSLGIGGLGEQYF.

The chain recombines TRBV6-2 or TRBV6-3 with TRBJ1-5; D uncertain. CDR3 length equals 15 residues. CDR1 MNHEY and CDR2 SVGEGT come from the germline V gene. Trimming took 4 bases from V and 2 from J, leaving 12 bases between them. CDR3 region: CASSSGRMGNQPQHF. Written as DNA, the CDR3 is TGTGCCAGCAGTTCAGGCCGTATGGGCAATCAGCCCCAGCATTTT.

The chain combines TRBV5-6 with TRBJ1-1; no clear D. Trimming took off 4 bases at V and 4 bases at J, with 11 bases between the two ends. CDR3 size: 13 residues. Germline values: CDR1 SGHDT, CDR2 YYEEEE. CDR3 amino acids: CASSLNIGTEAFF. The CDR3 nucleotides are TGTGCCAGCAGCCTTAACATCGGCACTGAAGCTTTCTTT. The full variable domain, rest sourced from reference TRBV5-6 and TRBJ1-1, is DAGVTQSPTHLIKTRGQQVTLRCSPKSGHDTVSWYQQALGQGPQFIFQYYEEEERQRGNFPDRFSGHQFPNYSSELNVNALLLGDSALYLCASSLNIGTEAFFGQGTRLTVV.

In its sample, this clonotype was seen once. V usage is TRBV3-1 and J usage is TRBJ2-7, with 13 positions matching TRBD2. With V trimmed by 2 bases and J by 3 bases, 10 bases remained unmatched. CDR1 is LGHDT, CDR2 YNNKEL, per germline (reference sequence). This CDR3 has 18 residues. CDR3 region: CASSQTPGTSGTYYEQYF. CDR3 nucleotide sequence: TGTGCCAGCAGCCAAACCCCGGGGACTAGCGGGACCTACTACGAGCAGTACTTC.

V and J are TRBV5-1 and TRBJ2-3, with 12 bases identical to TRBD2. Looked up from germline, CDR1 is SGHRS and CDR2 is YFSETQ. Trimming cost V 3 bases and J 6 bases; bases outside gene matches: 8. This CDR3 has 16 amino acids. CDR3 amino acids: CASSYRTSGMGDTQYF. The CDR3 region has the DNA TGCGCCAGCAGCTACAGGACTAGCGGGATGGGGGATACGCAGTATTTT.